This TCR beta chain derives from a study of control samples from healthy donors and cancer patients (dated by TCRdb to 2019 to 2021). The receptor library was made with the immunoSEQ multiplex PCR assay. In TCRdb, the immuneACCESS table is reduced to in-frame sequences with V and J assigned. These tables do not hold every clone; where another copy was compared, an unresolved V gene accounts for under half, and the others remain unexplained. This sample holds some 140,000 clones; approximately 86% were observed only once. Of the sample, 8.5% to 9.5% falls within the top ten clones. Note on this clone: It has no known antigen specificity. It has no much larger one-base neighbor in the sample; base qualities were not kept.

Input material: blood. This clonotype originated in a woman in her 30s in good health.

The CDR3 protein is CASSLAKASGTQDEQYF. The nucleotide sequence reads TGCGCCAGCAGCTTGGCCAAGGCTAGCGGGACCCAAGACGAGCAGTACTTC. This chain is built from TRBV5-1 and TRBJ2-7; 9 junctional bases match TRBD2. The junction shows trimming of 0 bases on V and 5 bases on J, and the gene matches do not reach 12 bases of it. For CDR1 and CDR2, the germline V gene lists SGHRS and YFSETQ. The CDR3 sequence holds 17 residues, the cysteine and phenylalanine included. The sequence is cut down to CDR3 DNA, 51 bases in frame from base 1. Where the CDR3 stops, the reference TRBV5-1 and TRBJ2-7 genes take over; the full variable domain is KAGVTQTPRYLIKTRGQQVTLSCSPISGHRSVSWYQQTPGQGLQFLFEYFSETQRNKGNFPGRFSGRQFSNSRSEMNVSTLELGDSALYLCASSLAKASGTQDEQYFGPGTRLTVT.